The rows below give T cell receptor beta chains drawn from one sample of a study of metastatic and nonmetastatic thyroid tumors. TCRdb re-analyzed the PCR reads using MiXCR. This sample carries some 29,000 clones, roughly 6.8% of them seen once, and the ten largest clones take about 39%. The sample consisted of blood. These receptors originate from a female donor with papillary thyroid cancer or a benign thyroid nodule (not recorded which). Some clones in this sample may be carry-over from other donors' samples. Each CDR3 is given with its conserved first and last residue. Each record gives: CDR3 length, D gene, J gene, clone size, V gene, CDR3 DNA, CDR3 protein. A D gene is named only where the DNA matches it firmly. Expanded clones are given a class, and other clones once, few, many or no size at all.

18 NA TRBJ2-7 NA TRBV29-1 TGCAGCGTTGAAATGGAGGCTCGGGGGAAAAGAAACTCCTACGAGCAGTACTTC CSVEMEARGKRNSYEQYF
15 NA TRBJ1-5 many TRBV4-2 TGTGCCAGCAGCCAAGCCCCCTATAGCAATCAGCCCCAGCATTTT CASSQAPYSNQPQHF
12 NA TRBJ1-4 many TRBV30 TGTGCCTGGAGCGGGGGGTATGAAAAACTGTTTTTT CAWSGGYEKLFF
16 TRBD1 TRBJ2-1 many TRBV27 TGTGCCAGCTTCGACGGGGACAGGGGTTCCTACAATGAGCAGTTCTTC CASFDGDRGSYNEQFF
16 TRBD2 TRBJ2-2 many TRBV11-2 TGTGCCAGCAGCTCGACGGGGGGGCTGAACACCGGGGAGCTGTTTTTT CASSSTGGLNTGELFF
14 TRBD1 TRBJ1-5 many TRBV19 TGTGCCAGTAGTAGGCAGGGGGCGGATCAGCCCCAGCATTTT CASSRQGADQPQHF
14 NA TRBJ2-1 many TRBV6-6 TGTGCCAGCAGTTACTCTCGACCATACAATGAGCAGTTCTTC CASSYSRPYNEQFF
14 NA TRBJ1-2 many TRBV14 TGTGCCAGCAGCAGATATTCCCCTGCCTATGGCTACACCTTC CASSRYSPAYGYTF
14 TRBD1 TRBJ2-7 many TRBV6-1 TGTGCCAGCAGGCTCTCCGGGACAGCTTACGAGCAGTACTTC CASRLSGTAYEQYF
14 NA TRBJ2-5 many TRBV18 TGTGCCAGCTCACCACCGGAGGGATGGGAGACCCAGTACTTC CASSPPEGWETQYF
14 TRBD1 TRBJ2-7 many TRBV2 TGTGCCAGCAGGGAGACAGGGGGCCGTTACGAGCAGTACTTC CASRETGGRYEQYF
17 TRBD2 TRBJ2-5 many TRBV4-2 TGTGCCAGCAGCCAGGGGGGGCTAGCGGGATGGGCCGAGACCCAGTACTTC CASSQGGLAGWAETQYF
15 NA TRBJ2-1 many TRBV6-5 TGTGCCAGCAGTTACTCAGGGCCGAAGTACAATGAGCAGTTCTTC CASSYSGPKYNEQFF
17 TRBD2 TRBJ2-2 many TRBV29-1 TGCAGCGCCAAAGGTCGGCTAGCGGGGCCCCACACCGGGGAGCTGTTTTTT CSAKGRLAGPHTGELFF
15 NA TRBJ2-4 many TRBV7-9 TGTGCCAGCAGCTTAGGAGAGGGGTGGATAGACATTCAGTACTTC CASSLGEGWIDIQYF
15 NA TRBJ2-3 few TRBV4-3 TGCGCCAGCAGCCAAAGACAGGTGGGCACAGATACGCAGTATTTT CASSQRQVGTDTQYF
14 TRBD2 TRBJ2-2 many TRBV3-1 TGTGCCAGTAAGACTAGCCCGAACACCGGGGAGCTGTTTTTT CASKTSPNTGELFF
16 NA TRBJ2-2 many TRBV24-1 TGTGCCACCAGTGATTTTACCGGGGGAGGTACCGGGGAGCTGTTTTTT CATSDFTGGGTGELFF
13 NA TRBJ2-7 many TRBV7-3 TGTGCCAGCAGCTTAGGGGTATCCCACGAGCAGTACTTC CASSLGVSHEQYF
16 TRBD2 TRBJ2-3 many TRBV4-1 TGCGCCAGCAGCCACGGTCTAGCGGGGGGAGGGGATACGCAGTATTTT CASSHGLAGGGDTQYF
12 NA TRBJ2-3 many TRBV11-2 TGTGCCAGCAGCCCATATACGGATACGCAGTATTTT CASSPYTDTQYF
13 NA TRBJ2-1 NA TRBV4-2 TGTGCCAGCAGCTTTGACGGACACAATGAGCAGTTCTTC CASSFDGHNEQFF
13 NA TRBJ2-2 few TRBV3-1 TGTGCCAGCAGCCAAGTTTGGGCCGGGGAGCTGTTTTTT CASSQVWAGELFF
13 NA TRBJ1-1 many TRBV3-1 TGTGCCAGCAGCCATGCAGTTGGTACTGAAGCTTTCTTT CASSHAVGTEAFF
13 NA TRBJ2-7 few TRBV4-1 TGCGCCAGCAGCCCCACCCGGGAAGGCGAGCAGTACTTC CASSPTREGEQYF
18 TRBD2 TRBJ2-6 many TRBV5-1 TGCGCCAGCAGCTTGGGCACAGCGGGACGATCTGGGGCCAACGTCCTGACTTTC CASSLGTAGRSGANVLTF
15 NA TRBJ2-5 NA TRBV6-1 TGTGCCAGTACTGACCAATTGGTCGGATCAGAGACCCAGTACTTC CASTDQLVGSETQYF
14 TRBD2 TRBJ2-5 many TRBV29-1 TGCAGCGTGTCCGTCCGGGGAGGGTCGGAGACCCAGTACTTC CSVSVRGGSETQYF
16 NA TRBJ2-1 many TRBV20-1 TGCAGTGCTCGCCTTTCTAGCGCAAGCTCCTACAATGAGCAGTTCTTC CSARLSSASSYNEQFF
12 NA TRBJ1-2 many TRBV29-1 TGCAGCGTTGAAGTGGGGGCTTATGGCTACACCTTC CSVEVGAYGYTF
14 TRBD1 TRBJ2-3 many TRBV6-4 TGTGCCAGCAGTAAACAGGGGGCATCAGATACGCAGTATTTT CASSKQGASDTQYF
12 NA TRBJ2-3 many TRBV20-1 TGCAGTGCTAGCCCTTCGAGGGATACGCAGTATTTT CSASPSRDTQYF
16 NA TRBJ2-3 many TRBV24-1 TGTGCCACCAGCCTCGCCGGGACTCCTAGCACAGATACGCAGTATTTT CATSLAGTPSTDTQYF
16 NA TRBJ2-7 many TRBV28 TGTGCCAGCAGTACCCCCGTTGCGGGGGCCCTCTACGAGCAGTACTTC CASSTPVAGALYEQYF
12 NA TRBJ1-1 many TRBV11-2 TGTGCCAGCAGCCCACAGAGGCCTGAAGCTTTCTTT CASSPQRPEAFF
14 NA TRBJ1-6 many TRBV20-1 TGCAGTGCTAAAGACCAGGCGGATCTGTCACCCCTCCACTTT CSAKDQADLSPLHF
17 NA TRBJ1-1 few TRBV6-2/TRBV6-3 TGTGCCAGCAGTCACATGGGCCTGACAGGTGCACGCACTGAAGATTTCTTT CASSHMGLTGARTEDFF
12 NA TRBJ2-1 many TRBV20-1 TGCAGTGCTCTCGGGATGTGGAATGAGCAGTTCTTC CSALGMWNEQFF
12 NA TRBJ2-5 many TRBV29-1 TGCAGCGTTGAATACCTGTCGGGGACCCAGTACTTC CSVEYLSGTQYF
15 NA TRBJ2-5 many TRBV20-1 TGCAGTGCTAGACCAGGACTCCGGGACTCTTTAACCCAGTACTTC CSARPGLRDSLTQYF
15 NA TRBJ2-5 many TRBV3-1 TGTGCCAGCAGCCAAGATCCCGGGATACAAGAGACCCAGTACTTC CASSQDPGIQETQYF
15 TRBD2 TRBJ2-1 many TRBV24-1 TGTGCCACCAGTGATGAGGCTAGCGGGAGTGATGAGCAGTTCTTC CATSDEASGSDEQFF
19 NA TRBJ2-6 many TRBV14 TGTGCCAGCAGCCAAGTTCCCTCGGCGGTTAACTCTGGGGCCAACGTCCTGACTTTC CASSQVPSAVNSGANVLTF
15 NA TRBJ2-7 many TRBV5-1 TGCGCCAGCAGCTTGGGGGACCTGCCGGGACACGAGCAGTACTTC CASSLGDLPGHEQYF
12 NA TRBJ2-1 many TRBV30 TGTGCCTGGAGTCCGGGTCGGGATGAGCAGTTCTTC CAWSPGRDEQFF
13 NA TRBJ1-2 many TRBV4-2 TGTGCCAGCAGCTACGGACCGTCCTATGGCTACACCTTC CASSYGPSYGYTF
14 NA TRBJ1-1 many TRBV11-3 TGTGCCAGCACTCCTCAAGTCGCGAACACTGAAGCTTTCTTT CASTPQVANTEAFF
13 NA TRBJ2-1 many TRBV11-2 TGTGCCAGCAGCTTATCCCAGCGGGATGAGCAGTTCTTC CASSLSQRDEQFF
15 NA TRBJ2-6 many TRBV30 TGTGCCTGGAGTGTTGGGGGCTCCGGGGCCAACGTCCTGACTTTC CAWSVGGSGANVLTF
16 NA TRBJ1-1 NA TRBV11-2 TGTGCCAGCATACCGGACCTTGGTAGAACGAACACTGAAGCTTTCTTT CASIPDLGRTNTEAFF
14 NA TRBJ1-2 many TRBV20-1 TGCAGTGCTTCCCCGTCGGCCGGGGGCTATGGCTACACCTTC CSASPSAGGYGYTF
14 NA TRBJ2-5 many TRBV3-1 TGTGCCAGCGCCGGGATTAGGTCTGTGGAGACCCAGTACTTC CASAGIRSVETQYF
13 NA TRBJ1-2 many TRBV11-2 TGTGCCAGCAGTCACGCCGGGGCCTATGGCTACACCTTC CASSHAGAYGYTF
12 NA TRBJ2-3 few TRBV7-6 TGTGCCAGCATCCAAAGCACAGATACGCAGTATTTT CASIQSTDTQYF